This TCR beta chain emerged from a study of CD8 T cells in ankylosing spondylitis. Overall study results and limits: A motif of roughly eight highly homologous TCR beta variants was seen as apparently characteristic of ankylosing spondylitis blood.

This clonotype was seen a few times. Its matching antigen is unknown. Libraries for TCR beta were made by quantitative 5'-RACE with molecular barcodes. TCRdb ran MiXCR on the 5' RACE reads and lists one entry per CDR3 protein. The data contain some 800,000 distinct CDR3 sequences, roughly 10% of them singletons. There are 14 residues in the CDR3. The germline CDR1 and CDR2 sequences are SEHNR and FQNEAQ (reference sequence). The V end was cut by 3 bases, the J end by 1 base, with 9 bases between. The J gene is TRBJ1-1, the V gene TRBV7-9; D remains ambiguous. Material: blood, either unsorted or a sorted T cell fraction (not recorded which). The clonotype comes from a male donor with ankylosing spondylitis. CDR3 nucleotides: TGTGCCAGCAGCTTGCAGAGGCCGAACACTGAAGCTTTCTTT. Translating it yields CASSLQRPNTEAFF.